Below are 6 T cell receptor beta chains sequenced from a single sample in a study of T and B cells in COVID-19 patients. Blood genomic DNA input for TRB amplification was about 240-550 ng. Multiplex PCR with BIOMED2 TRB-A/B primer pools amplified TRB rearrangements. TCRdb re-called the multiplex PCR reads with MiXCR, one entry per CDR3 protein. The top ten hold more than 3.5% of the sample, which has thousands of distinct CDR3 sequences, 22% seen once. Sequences were obtained from blood. The origin of the receptors is a human donor who had recovered from COVID-19.

The V call is TRBV6-5, the J call TRBJ1-6; 10 bases align to TRBD1. CDR1 and CDR2 (germline): MNHEY, SVGAGI. The CDR3 is 15 amino acids. V gave up 4 bases and J gave up 6 bases; unmatched junction bases: 3. Written as DNA, the CDR3 is TGTGCCAGCAGTTCGACAGGGGGCGTTAATTCACCCCTCCACTTT. Protein product: CASSSTGGVNSPLHF.

There are a few counts of this clonotype. The V and J genes are TRBV20-1 and TRBJ1-2; 9 nucleotides agree with TRBD1. CDR1 is DFQATT, CDR2 SNEGSKA, per germline (reference sequence). With 3 bases clipped from V and 6 bases from J, the junction kept 5 bases outside the gene matches. The length of the CDR3 is 13 residues. CDR3 sequence: CSASRGQGDGYTF. In DNA form, the CDR3 reads TGCAGTGCTAGTCGGGGACAGGGTGATGGCTACACCTTC.

This clonotype was counted only a few times. The rearrangement links TRBV20-1 to TRBJ2-5; a possible D gene is TRBD2 (5 bases). From germline, CDR1 is DFQATT and CDR2 SNEGSKA (reference sequence). The CDR3 runs 11 residues. Deletions cut 6 bases from V and 3 bases from J, with 8 bases between. The CDR3: CSAHGEETQYF. The CDR3, as DNA: TGCAGTGCACACGGGGAAGAGACCCAGTACTTC.

Ten or more counts support this clonotype. The chain carries TRBV7-6 and TRBJ2-2; D tentatively reads TRBD1 or TRBD2 (5 bases each). V dropped 2 bases and J dropped 6 bases, with 13 bases sitting between them. In germline, CDR1 is SGHVS, CDR2 FNYEAQ. This CDR3 spans 15 amino acids. For the CDR3, the DNA is TGTGCCAGCAGCTTATCCGGGACCTCCTCCGGGGAGCTGTTTTTT. Its translation: CASSLSGTSSGELFF.

Notes on this clonotype: At one of its ends the junction is not consistent with the germline gene, which may arise from a read error. The chain carries TRBV5-1 and TRBJ2-3; a weak D match, TRBD1 (5 bases). Germline assignment: CDR1 SGHRS and CDR2 YFSETQ. The CDR3 length is 14 residues. CDR3 residues: CASKGWGAWDTQYF. CDR3 bases: TGTGCCAGCAAGGGTTGGGGCGCATGGGATACGCAGTATTTT.

J is TRBJ2-2 and V is TRBV5-1; possible D gene TRBD2, 6 bases. CDR1 is SGHRS, CDR2 YFSETQ, per germline. V shed 2 bases and J shed 0 bases, with 17 bases lying between them. CDR3 length: 18 residues. The CDR3 sequence: CASSFSGTDYANTGELFF. CDR3 DNA sequence: TGCGCCAGCAGCTTTTCCGGGACGGACTACGCGAACACCGGGGAGCTGTTTTTT. The complete variable domain, with remaining parts taken from reference TRBV5-1 and TRBJ2-2, reads KAGVTQTPRYLIKTRGQQVTLSCSPISGHRSVSWYQQTPGQGLQFLFEYFSETQRNKGNFPGRFSGRQFSNSRSEMNVSTLELGDSALYLCASSFSGTDYANTGELFFGEGSRLTVL.